This note documents a single T cell receptor beta chain sequence. As yet, its antigen is unknown. Primers for the PCR totalled 60 Vbeta and 13 Jbeta. The data were produced by immunoSEQ multiplex PCR, yet TCRdb's version contains in-frame clones alone and is incomplete. The sample has 140,000 or so clones, around 70% seen once; the top ten hold 1.5% to 2%. This sample is part of a study of cytomegalovirus exposure and HLA in healthy donors. Study results and limitations: Analyzed later, most CMV-associated TCR beta chains appeared HLA-restricted.

This sequence was found in a woman aged 30 to 39 in good health and CMV-seronegative. Sequenced material: PBMCs.

CDR3 DNA sequence: TGTGCCAGCAGCGTAGCAGGGCCACCCCTCCACTTT. This translates into CASSVAGPPLHF. J is TRBJ1-6 and V is TRBV9, with TRBD1 as a possible D gene (5 bases). CDR1 SGDLS and CDR2 YYNGEE come from the germline V gene. This CDR3 contains 12 residues. Trimming shortened V by 0 bases and J by 11 bases, and 6 bases separated the two germline ends. Full variable domain (remainder filled in from reference TRBV9 and TRBJ1-6): DSGVTQTPKHLITATGQRVTLRCSPRSGDLSVYWYQQSLDQGLQFLIQYYNGEERAKGNILERFSAQQFPDLHSELNLSSLELGDSALYFCASSVAGPPLHFGNGTRLTVT.